Below, one T cell receptor (beta chain) is given with its context. What it binds is not known. The CDR3 has 11 amino acids. CDR1 is SNHLY and CDR2 is FYNNEI in the germline V gene. V lost 5 bases, J lost 13 bases, and 14 bases lay in between. Libraries were prepared by immunoSEQ multiplex PCR; TCRdb keeps only in-frame clonotypes and omits some of them. The sample lists about 19,000 clones; around 84% were seen once. The sample is drawn from a study of somatic mutations in cytotoxic T cells in rheumatoid arthritis. Study context: Certain T-cell populations stained with V beta antibodies were FACS-sorted to nearly 100% purity, and V beta1+ cells were TCRB-sequenced.

Study-wide findings and caveats: CD8+ clonality rose with age in rheumatoid arthritis patients, unlike in healthy controls. Rheumatoid arthritis patients were compared with age-matched healthy controls, and their CD8+ T-cell clonality did not differ significantly. For about an eighth of the roughly 65 patients, a single CD8+ clone accounted for more than 20% of CD8+ cells.

The chain employs TRBV2 and TRBJ2-5, with D possibly matching TRBD1 (6 bases). The origin of this receptor is a woman in her forties with rheumatoid arthritis. Sequencing was performed on CD8+ T cells sorted from blood. The CDR3 DNA sequence: TGTGCCAGCAGTCTGACAGGATCTGGGTACTTC. This codes for CASSLTGSGYF.